This T cell receptor (beta chain) is from a study of Ad26.COV2.S vaccination and SARS-CoV-2 variants. Overall study: The donor belonged to the COV1001 Ad26.COV2.S trial arm.

J was trimmed by 0 bases and V by 5 bases; bases with no gene match: 3. In germline, CDR1 is MDHEN, CDR2 SYDVKM. The CDR3 length is 14 residues. To note about this clone: Its matching antigen is unknown.

Treatment given: some 20 received Ad26.COV2.S at low or high dose, single or two shots; roughly five received placebo; per-sample allocation not given. The samples were gathered on day 63 after the first injection of vaccine or placebo. SARS-CoV-2 spike from the Wuhan strain was encoded by the vaccine, an Ad26 vector. Regarding the study as a whole: Possible underestimation of total T cell responses by the TCR breadth and depth analyses was noted.

Repertoires were generated with immunoSEQ multiplex PCR, while TCRdb's copy carries only in-frame clones and drops some. This sample has about 390,000 clones, with 70% to 90% found just once. This sequence was found in a person between 18 and 65 years old who received the Ad26.COV2.S COVID-19 vaccine or a placebo. The chain is built from TRBV28 and TRBJ2-7; TRBD2 agrees at 8 bases. This material consisted of peripheral blood, taken in a trial of Ad26.COV2.S vaccine versus placebo. The CDR3 is CASSERGPSYEQYF. The CDR3 DNA follows: TGTGCCAGCAGTGAGCGGGGGCCCTCCTACGAGCAGTACTTC.